This TCR beta chain was found in a study of T-cell memory formation after mild COVID-19. Points on this clonotype: Its antigen is not identified.

This CDR3 contains 19 residues. The V end lost 3 bases, the J end lost 0 bases, and 18 bases lay between the germline ends. TCRalpha and TCRbeta libraries used 5'RACE with constant-segment primers and UMIs. One entry per CDR3 protein results from TCRdb running MiXCR on the 5' RACE reads. This table has 400,000 or so distinct CDR3 sequences, 15% to 25% appearing once. Whole-study findings and limits: The pre-infection memory compartment contained some responding clones, suggesting cross-reactive memory joined.

The chain joins TRBV12-3 or TRBV12-4 to TRBJ2-6; maybe TRBD1 (6 bases). Specimen: PBMCs or a T cell subset sorted from them (not recorded which). The sequence derives from an adult woman who had mild COVID-19 (a few samples of this study predate the infection). Cell type and time point are not known. The chain's CDR3 is CASSFFPGGYSSGANVLTF. DNA of the CDR3: TGTGCCAGCAGTTTTTTTCCTGGGGGCTATAGCTCTGGGGCCAACGTCCTGACTTTC.